The next 21 T cell receptor beta chains were all read from a single sample in a study of blood T cell repertoires in COVID-19. Sequencing was performed with immunoSEQ multiplex PCR; in TCRdb, only in-frame clones are kept and a portion is missing. The data hold over 200,000 clones, with 83% observed a single time. Sequenced input: peripheral blood. These receptors originate from a woman aged 40 to 55 with active or convalescent COVID-19.

V gene TRBV15 combines with J gene TRBJ2-3; 10 bases agree with TRBD2. V trimming: 0 bases; J trimming: 2 bases; junction bases outside the gene matches: 14. The germline CDR1 and CDR2 sequences are LNHNV and YYDKDF (reference sequence). The CDR3 runs to 20 residues. The CDR3 loop reads CATSRDRKAGGPPNTDTQYF. DNA for the CDR3: TGTGCCACCAGCAGAGATCGAAAAGCGGGGGGGCCTCCCAACACAGATACGCAGTATTTT. Combining the CDR3 with reference TRBV15 and TRBJ2-3 gives the whole variable domain DAMVIQNPRYQVTQFGKPVTLSCSQTLNHNVMYWYQQKSSQAPKLLFHYYDKDFNNEADTPDNFQSRRPNTSFCFLDIRSPGLGDTAMYLCATSRDRKAGGPPNTDTQYFGPGTRLTVL.

V and J are TRBV18 and TRBJ2-5; D may be TRBD2 (6 bases). V shed 4 bases and J shed 5 bases, with 8 bases lying between them. This CDR3 has 12 residues. Germline V lookup: CDR1 KGHSH, CDR2 LQKENI. CDR3 sequence reads: CASSLSGETQYF. As DNA, the CDR3 is TGTGCCAGCTCACTAAGCGGGGAGACCCAGTACTTC.

The chain is built from TRBV6-5 and TRBJ1-3; D ambiguous. The CDR3 is 14 amino acids. CDR1 is MNHEY, CDR2 SVGAGI, per germline. V lost 8 bases, J lost 0 bases, and 11 bases lay in between. The chain's CDR3 is CASSTGSSGNTIYF. The CDR3 DNA sequence: TGTGCCAGCTCGACGGGGAGCTCTGGAAACACCATATATTTT.

Notes on this clone: Other nucleotide sequences in the sample specify the same CDR3. The chain uses TRBV18 and TRBJ2-1; D might be TRBD1 (5 bases). CDR1 is KGHSH and CDR2 is LQKENI in the germline V gene. The CDR3 sequence is 13 residues long. V was shortened by 3 bases and J by 4 bases, with 7 bases between the two germline ends. The CDR3 DNA reads as TGTGCCAGCTCACCGGGGCAGTACAATGAGCAGTTCTTC. This sequence encodes CASSPGQYNEQFF.

V usage is TRBV20-1 and J usage is TRBJ2-1, with TRBD1 as a possible D gene (6 bases). Trimming removed 3 bases at V and 10 bases at J, with 25 bases between. The V gene's germline CDR1 is DFQATT and CDR2 SNEGSKA (reference sequence). There are 16 residues in the CDR3. Here the CDR3 reads CSASAKTGIVQWEQFF. The CDR3 coding sequence is TGCAGTGCTAGTGCTAAAACAGGGATAGTGCAGTGGGAGCAGTTCTTC.

The rearrangement uses TRBV5-1 and TRBJ2-1, with a weak D call TRBD2 (5 bases). The CDR3 sequence is 13 residues long. The V gene's germline CDR1 is SGHRS and CDR2 YFSETQ. With 3 bases removed from V and 9 bases from J, the gap between germline ends came to 13 bases. CDR3 region: CASSSGPEGEQFF. In nucleotides, the CDR3 is TGCGCCAGCAGCTCGGGCCCCGAGGGTGAGCAGTTCTTC. The whole variable domain, remainder taken from reference TRBV5-1 and TRBJ2-1, is KAGVTQTPRYLIKTRGQQVTLSCSPISGHRSVSWYQQTPGQGLQFLFEYFSETQRNKGNFPGRFSGRQFSNSRSEMNVSTLELGDSALYLCASSSGPEGEQFFGPGTRLTVL.

The rearrangement links TRBV7-2 to TRBJ2-5; 8 positions agree with TRBD2. From germline, CDR1 is SGHTA and CDR2 FQGNSA. V dropped 3 bases and J dropped 5; count of bases not matched to a gene: 8. The CDR3 consists of 15 residues. The CDR3 spells CASSFGGVKRETQYF. In nucleotides, the CDR3 is TGTGCCAGCAGCTTCGGGGGGGTGAAGCGCGAGACCCAGTACTTC.

This chain joins TRBV19 and TRBJ2-2; 7 bases fit TRBD2. Germline V gene sequence: CDR1 LNHDA, CDR2 SQIVND (reference sequence). This CDR3 contains 15 residues. V shed 5 bases, J shed 1 base, and the junction held 4 bases outside the gene matches. The CDR3 here is CASSQTSWNTGELFF. CDR3 in DNA: TGTGCCAGTAGTCAGACTAGCTGGAACACCGGGGAGCTGTTTTTT. The complete variable domain, with remaining parts taken from reference TRBV19 and TRBJ2-2, reads DGGITQSPKYLFRKEGQNVTLSCEQNLNHDAMYWYRQDPGQGLRLIYYSQIVNDFQKGDIAEGYSVSREKKESFPLTVTSAQKNPTAFYLCASSQTSWNTGELFFGEGSRLTVL.

The rearrangement uses TRBV28 and TRBJ1-5, with D maybe TRBD1 (6 bases). Trimming stripped 5 bases from V and 1 base from J, with 12 bases between. This CDR3 is 15 amino acids long. The V gene's germline CDR1 is MDHEN and CDR2 SYDVKM. The CDR3 is CASSTTRGSNQPQHF. The DNA of the CDR3 is TGTGCCAGCAGTACCACCAGGGGAAGCAATCAGCCCCAGCATTTT. The entire variable domain, with the rest obtained from reference TRBV28 and TRBJ1-5, is as follows: DVKVTQSSRYLVKRTGEKVFLECVQDMDHENMFWYRQDPGLGLRLIYFSYDVKMKEKGDIPEGYSVSREKKERFSLILESASTNQTSMYLCASSTTRGSNQPQHFGDGTRLSIL.

V is TRBV18 and J is TRBJ2-2; D is uncertain. Germline V gene lookup returns CDR1 KGHSH and CDR2 LQKENI. The CDR3 is 14 amino acids. The V gene lost 6 bases and the J gene lost 1 base, with 9 bases spanning the gap. CDR3 DNA sequence: TGTGCCAGCTCCGCCGACATGAACACCGGGGAGCTGTTTTTT. This codes for CASSADMNTGELFF.

The gene calls are TRBV27 and TRBJ2-5, with 11 bases aligning to TRBD2. With 0 bases clipped from V and 3 bases from J, the junction kept 12 bases outside the gene matches. This CDR3 has 19 residues. Germline lookup yields CDR1 MNHEY and CDR2 SMNVEV (reference sequence). Here the CDR3 reads CASSLSPGASGGQKETQYF. CDR3 nucleotides: TGTGCCAGCAGTTTATCCCCTGGGGCTAGCGGGGGGCAAAAAGAGACCCAGTACTTC.

This clone was observed a handful of times. The junction departs from the called germline gene at one end, perhaps through a read error. J is TRBJ1-3 and V is TRBV4-1; TRBD1 is a possible D gene (5 bases). The germline gives CDR1 MGHRA, CDR2 YSYEKL. The CDR3 is 16 amino acids. The CDR3 sequence is CASRQGVGGTGNTIYF. In DNA, the CDR3 is TGCGCCAGCAGGCAAGGGGTAGGAGGGACTGGAAACACCATATATTTT.

The chain carries TRBV2 and TRBJ2-7, with D unclear. Germline loops: CDR1 SNHLY, CDR2 FYNNEI. Trimming removed 6 bases at V and 2 bases at J, with 14 bases between. The CDR3 is made up of 14 amino acids. In DNA form, the CDR3 reads TGTGCCAGCAGCTCACCCCTAGACGCCTACGAGCAGTACTTC. Its protein product is CASSSPLDAYEQYF. Full variable domain (outside the CDR3, taken from reference TRBV2 and TRBJ2-7): EPEVTQTPSHQVTQMGQEVILRCVPISNHLYFYWYRQILGQKVEFLVSFYNNEISEKSEIFDDQFSVERPDGSNFTLKIRSTKLEDSAMYFCASSSPLDAYEQYFGPGTRLTVT.

The gene calls are TRBV7-8 and TRBJ1-4; perhaps TRBD1 as D (6 bases). The germline CDR1 and CDR2 sequences are SGHVS and FQNEAQ. This CDR3 has 16 amino acids. V was shortened by 0 bases and J by 7 bases, with 15 bases between the two germline ends. CDR3 protein: CASSLAWGGSGEKLFF. The CDR3 DNA follows: TGTGCCAGCAGCTTAGCCTGGGGGGGCTCCGGTGAAAAACTGTTTTTT.

The chain recombines TRBV7-9 with TRBJ2-5, with D perhaps matching TRBD2 (6 bases). The CDR3 extends over 18 amino acids. The V and J ends lost 5 bases and 0 bases respectively, with 22 bases between them. CDR1 and CDR2 (germline): SEHNR, FQNEAQ (reference sequence). The CDR3 region has the DNA TGTGCCAGCAGCCAACCCCCTCCCCTAGCGTCGTACCAAGAGACCCAGTACTTC. The encoded protein is CASSQPPPLASYQETQYF.

The gene calls are TRBV6-5 and TRBJ1-2; D gene uncertain. The CDR3 is 15 residues long. V was trimmed by 0 bases and J by 6 bases, leaving 14 bases between them. Per the germline V gene, CDR1 is MNHEY and CDR2 is SVGAGI. This CDR3 reads CASSYSNAPLDGYTF. For the CDR3, the DNA is TGTGCCAGCAGTTACTCGAACGCGCCGTTAGATGGCTACACCTTC.

CDR3 in DNA: TGTGCCAGCAGTTTATCTCGGGGGACGGGGCCCCAGCATTTT. Translation: CASSLSRGTGPQHF. The V gene is TRBV27, the J gene TRBJ1-5, with D maybe TRBD1 (5 bases). The CDR3 has 14 amino acids. Germline-derived CDR1 and CDR2 are MNHEY and SMNVEV (reference sequence). Trimming pared 0 bases from V and 9 bases from J, leaving 12 bases between.

This chain joins TRBV3-1 (or the pseudogene TRBV3-2) and TRBJ1-5; D not certain. This CDR3 is 16 amino acids long. V lost 0 bases and J 3 bases, leaving 12 bases between the germline ends. Germline assignment: CDR1 LGHDT and CDR2 YNNKEL (reference sequence). CDR3 bases: TGTGCCAGCAGCCAAGACGGTCGGGGATACAATCAGCCCCAGCATTTT. Translating it yields CASSQDGRGYNQPQHF.

The chain links TRBV5-1 to TRBJ2-1; 8 bases are a match to TRBD1. J gave up 10 bases and V 4 bases, and 7 bases lay outside the gene matches. This CDR3 spans 13 amino acids. Germline CDR1 and CDR2: SGHRS and YFSETQ. The CDR3 coding sequence is TGCGCCAGCAGCCTAGGACAGGGTGGCGAGCAGTTCTTC. It codes for CASSLGQGGEQFF.

The chain combines TRBV2 with TRBJ1-4, with D unclear. Germline lookup yields CDR1 SNHLY and CDR2 FYNNEI. The CDR3 is made up of 16 amino acids. Trimming shortened V by 7 bases and J by 1 base, and 16 bases separated the two germline ends. The CDR3, as DNA: TGTGCCAGCACCTTCGACACTGGAAAAACTAATGAAAAACTGTTTTTT. Amino acid sequence: CASTFDTGKTNEKLFF.

This clone appeared a single time. This chain connects TRBV13 to TRBJ1-5, with D unresolved. Germline V lookup: CDR1 PRHDT, CDR2 FYEKMQ (reference sequence). V lost 4 bases, J lost 5 bases, and 21 bases lay in between. The CDR3 sequence is 17 residues long. CDR3 DNA: TGTGCCAGCAGCTCCAAATCTCTCGGGTCAAATTATCAGCCCCAGCATTTT. Translated: CASSSKSLGSNYQPQHF.